This T cell receptor (beta chain) is from a study of identifying expanded T cells in peripheral blood. Overall study findings and caveats: Clone count variance between two-week samples rose with total template count.

During the collection period, no donor immune events like infections were recorded. This clone was observed a handful of times. Antigen specificity is unknown. V lost 7 bases and J 7 bases, leaving 15 bases between the germline ends. Germline V gene sequence: CDR1 MNHEY, CDR2 SVGAGI. The CDR3 has 13 amino acids. TCRdb keeps only in-frame clones here, not all; method: immunoSEQ multiplex PCR. The repertoire has over 100,000 clones, about 88% of them found once; the top ten carry just under 8.5%. This sequence originates from a person between 18 and 75 years old in good health. This chain connects TRBV6-5 to TRBJ2-3; D may correspond to TRBD1 or TRBD2 (5 bases each). The sequenced sample was blood. DNA for the CDR3: TGTGCCAGCACCTCCGGGGCGACCCATACGCAGTATTTT. Its protein is CASTSGATHTQYF.